The rows below give T cell receptor beta chains drawn from one sample of a study of persistence of HIV-infected CD4 T cells. No antigen is known for these receptors. Profiling relied on immunoSEQ multiplex PCR, and the TCRdb table lists in-frame clones only, not all of them. This table holds almost 20,000 clones, 65% found once. The input for sequencing was CD4+ T cells sorted from PBMCs after approximately 20-hour stimulation, taken from a patient who received antiretroviral therapy. The receptors originated from an adult woman with HIV who was CMV-seropositive. Both conserved end residues are part of each CDR3. The D gene is left open where the match is weak. The listing skips clone size in some rows; elsewhere it reads once, few, many or a size class.

V gene	J gene	clone size	D gene	CDR3 protein	CDR3 DNA
TRBV19	TRBJ2-5	NA	NA	CASSIDGGTGGRVTQYF	TGTGCCAGTAGTATAGATGGAGGCACTGGTGGACGGGTGACCCAGTACTTC
TRBV6-5	TRBJ2-2	NA	TRBD1	CASSYGTGGMKGELFF	TGTGCCAGCAGTTACGGGACAGGGGGCATGAAGGGGGAGCTGTTTTTT
TRBV5-4	TRBJ1-2	NA	TRBD1	CASSAEIPGQGTPGHGYTF	TGTGCCAGCAGCGCAGAAATTCCGGGACAGGGCACTCCGGGACATGGCTACACCTTC
TRBV6-1	TRBJ1-2	NA	NA	CASSEWVGSEGYTF	TGTGCCAGCAGTGAATGGGTTGGGTCAGAAGGCTACACCTTC
TRBV19	TRBJ1-1	NA	NA	CASSMGNYNQAFF	TGTGCCAGTAGTATGGGGAACTATAACCAAGCTTTCTTT
TRBV16	TRBJ1-5	NA	NA	CASSQSAGQPQHF	TGTGCCAGCAGCCAATCAGCGGGACAGCCCCAGCATTTT
TRBV4-1	TRBJ1-5	NA	NA	CASSQRNDGSNQPQHF	TGCGCCAGCAGCCAACGAAACGACGGTAGCAATCAGCCCCAGCATTTT
TRBV5-1	TRBJ1-1	few	NA	CASSPSAANTEAFF	TGCGCCAGCAGCCCGTCCGCGGCAAACACTGAAGCTTTCTTT
TRBV9	TRBJ2-2	NA	TRBD2	CASSVEGAGTNTGELFF	TGTGCCAGCAGCGTAGAAGGAGCGGGGACTAACACCGGGGAGCTGTTTTTT
TRBV5-1	TRBJ2-5	NA	TRBD1	CASSSDRVGETQYF	TGCGCCAGCAGCTCTGACAGGGTTGGAGAGACCCAGTACTTC
TRBV7-9	TRBJ2-1	NA	TRBD2	CASSLAVGGGSAYNEQFF	TGTGCCAGCAGCTTAGCAGTGGGCGGGGGGTCGGCCTACAATGAGCAGTTCTTC
TRBV5-6	TRBJ2-1	NA	TRBD2	CASSFTRAGLGYNEQFF	TGTGCCAGCAGCTTCACCCGAGCGGGGTTGGGTTACAATGAGCAGTTCTTC
TRBV30	TRBJ1-1	few	NA	CAWRGDRRSPAFF	TGTGCCTGGAGAGGGGATAGAAGGAGTCCAGCTTTCTTT
TRBV2	TRBJ1-1	NA	NA	CASSVAGGTEAFF	TGTGCCAGCAGTGTGGCCGGGGGGACTGAAGCTTTCTTT
TRBV30	TRBJ1-1	medium-sized	NA	CAWTKGGMNTEAFF	TGTGCCTGGACCAAGGGTGGGATGAACACTGAAGCTTTCTTT
TRBV24-1	TRBJ1-6	NA	NA	CATTQRGRSTDSPLHF	TGTGCCACCACCCAGAGGGGACGGAGTACAGATTCACCCCTCCACTTT
TRBV15	TRBJ1-1	NA	NA	CATSKGGQMNTEAFF	TGTGCCACCAGTAAGGGCGGACAGATGAACACTGAAGCTTTCTTT
TRBV27	TRBJ2-2	NA	NA	CATPRLAGTGELFF	TGTGCCACCCCCAGGCTAGCCGGCACCGGGGAGCTGTTTTTT
TRBV7-9	TRBJ2-1	few	NA	CASNTGIPPYNEQFF	TGTGCCAGCAACACAGGGATTCCCCCCTACAATGAGCAGTTCTTC
TRBV9	TRBJ2-3	NA	TRBD2	CASSARTSGGAGDTQYF	TGTGCCAGCAGCGCCCGGACTAGCGGGGGGGCAGGGGATACGCAGTATTTT
TRBV7-6	TRBJ1-1	NA	NA	CASSLESIDSGNTEAFF	TGTGCCAGCAGCTTAGAGAGTATCGATTCAGGGAACACTGAAGCTTTCTTT
TRBV6-5	TRBJ1-5	NA	NA	CAARSPGEDQPQHF	TGTGCCGCCCGGTCCCCGGGGGAGGATCAGCCCCAGCATTTT
TRBV5-1	TRBJ2-1	NA	NA	CASSLGQTYNEQFF	TGCGCCAGCAGCCTCGGACAGACCTACAATGAGCAGTTCTTC
TRBV2	TRBJ1-1	NA	NA	CASRTTGNTEAFF	TGTGCCAGCAGGACGACAGGGAACACTGAAGCTTTCTTT
TRBV3-1/TRBV3-2	TRBJ1-2	NA	TRBD1	CASSLRTGQNYGYTF	TGTGCCAGCAGCCTCCGGACAGGGCAGAACTATGGCTACACCTTC
TRBV21-1	TRBJ1-2	NA	NA	CASSPGIPEGYTF	TGTGCCAGCAGCCCAGGGATCCCAGAGGGCTACACCTTC